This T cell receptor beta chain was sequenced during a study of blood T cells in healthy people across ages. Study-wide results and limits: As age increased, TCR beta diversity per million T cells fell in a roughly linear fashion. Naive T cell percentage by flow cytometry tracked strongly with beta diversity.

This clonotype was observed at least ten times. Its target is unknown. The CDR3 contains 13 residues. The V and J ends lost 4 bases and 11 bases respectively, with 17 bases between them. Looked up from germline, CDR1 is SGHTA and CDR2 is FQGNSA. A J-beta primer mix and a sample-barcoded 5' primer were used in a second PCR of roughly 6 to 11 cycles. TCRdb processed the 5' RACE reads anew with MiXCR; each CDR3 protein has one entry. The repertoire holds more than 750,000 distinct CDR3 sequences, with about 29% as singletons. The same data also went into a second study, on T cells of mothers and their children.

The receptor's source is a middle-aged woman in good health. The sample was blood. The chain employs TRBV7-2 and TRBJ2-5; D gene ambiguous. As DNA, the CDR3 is TGTGCCAGCAGCTCCGACACGGCCCTCGGGCAGTACTTC. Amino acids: CASSSDTALGQYF.